These T cell receptor beta chains were read from a single sample in a study of blood T cell repertoires in COVID-19. Profiled with immunoSEQ multiplex PCR; TCRdb holds only in-frame clones, not every one. Of about 150,000 clones in the sample, about four fifths were seen once. Sequencing was done on a sample of peripheral blood. These receptors all stem from a human donor with acute or convalescent COVID-19. The donor label of this sample is uncertain. Both conserved end residues are part of each CDR3. A D gene is named only where the DNA matches it firmly. Part of the rows lack a size; the others show once, few, many or a class for expanded clones.

j_gene | v_gene | abundance | d_gene | CDR3nt | CDR3aa
TRBJ2-4 | TRBV5-1 | - | - | TGCGCCAGCAGCCCCGGGTTTGCCAAAAACATTCAGTACTTC | CASSPGFAKNIQYF
TRBJ2-5 | TRBV5-6 | - | TRBD1 | TGTGCCAGCAGCTCCCGGACAGGGGTCGAGACCCAGTACTTC | CASSSRTGVETQYF
TRBJ2-1 | TRBV4-2 | - | TRBD2 | TGTGCCAGCAGCCGCCGACTAGCGGCGAATAATTACAATGAGCAGTTCTTC | CASSRRLAANNYNEQFF
TRBJ1-2 | TRBV10-3 | - | TRBD1 | TGTGCCATCAGTGCGGGGGACAGGACCCGCCTGCGGGGTGGCTACACCTTC | CAISAGDRTRLRGGYTF
TRBJ2-7 | TRBV5-1 | few | - | TGCGCCAGCAGCTTGGCCCGGGACATCGACGAGCAGTACTTC | CASSLARDIDEQYF
TRBJ2-7 | TRBV5-1 | - | - | TGCGCCAGCACGGTGGGGGCAAGCTCCTACGAGCAGTACTTC | CASTVGASSYEQYF
TRBJ2-1 | TRBV7-3 | - | - | TGTGCCAGCAGCCCCCCCGGGGGAAATGAGCAGTTCTTC | CASSPPGGNEQFF
TRBJ2-1 | TRBV5-8 | once | TRBD1 | TGTGCCAGCAGCCTGGACGGACAGGGGGCCGGTGAGCAGTTCTTC | CASSLDGQGAGEQFF
TRBJ2-3 | TRBV5-1 | once | TRBD2 | TGCGCCAGCAGCCTAGCGGGGACTAGCACAGATACGCAGTATTTT | CASSLAGTSTDTQYF
TRBJ1-2 | TRBV6-2/TRBV6-3 | few | TRBD1 | TGTGCCAGCAGTGCCCGGGACAGGCCCGTCTTC | CASSARDRPVF
TRBJ2-5 | TRBV29-1 | - | TRBD1 | TGCAGCGTTGAGACCGGGACAGGGGGGGAGACCCAGTACTTC | CSVETGTGGETQYF
TRBJ1-4 | TRBV5-8 | - | - | TGTGCCAGCAGCCCTCAGGAGGGAAGGAATGAAAAACTGTTTTTT | CASSPQEGRNEKLFF
TRBJ2-7 | TRBV5-6 | - | TRBD1 | TGTGCCAGCAGCTTTAGAGACAGGGTCTACGAGCAGTACTTC | CASSFRDRVYEQYF
TRBJ1-4 | TRBV5-6 | - | - | TGTGCCAGCAGCCGGGATGGGGAGATGCGGGGTGCAACTAATGAAAAACTGTTTTTT | CASSRDGEMRGATNEKLFF
TRBJ1-4 | TRBV18 | - | TRBD1 | TGTGCCAGCTCACCACCCGGCAGGGGGACTAATGAAAAACTGTTTTTT | CASSPPGRGTNEKLFF
TRBJ2-3 | TRBV23-1 | - | - | TGCGCCAGCAGTCAATTAAGCGGTGGGGTCCGAGCTACGCAGTATTTT | CASSQLSGGVRATQYF
TRBJ1-2 | TRBV11-2 | - | TRBD1 | TGTGCCAGCAGCTTAGTTAATGGGGTGACAGGGGGCTACACCTTC | CASSLVNGVTGGYTF
TRBJ1-4 | TRBV5-1 | - | TRBD1 | TGCGCCAGCAGCTTGGGACAGGGTTCAGGGAATGAAAAACTGTTTTTT | CASSLGQGSGNEKLFF
TRBJ1-5 | TRBV7-9 | - | - | TGTGCCAGCAGCTTATGGGGGGATCAGCCCCAGCATTTT | CASSLWGDQPQHF
TRBJ2-3 | TRBV7-9 | - | - | TGTGCCAGCCAGCCCGGGACAGATACGCAGTATTTT | CASQPGTDTQYF
TRBJ2-3 | TRBV4-1 | - | - | TGCGCCAGCAGCCCCGGAGTCGCCCCTACCACAGATACGCAGTATTTT | CASSPGVAPTTDTQYF
TRBJ2-1 | TRBV5-1 | - | TRBD1 | TGCGCCAGCAGCTTGTTCTTAGGACAGGGGGAAAATGAGCAGTTCTTC | CASSLFLGQGENEQFF
TRBJ2-1 | TRBV10-2 | - | TRBD2 | TGCGCCAGCAGACTAGCGGGGGAGCACAATGAGCAGTTCTTC | CASRLAGEHNEQFF
TRBJ1-5 | TRBV7-9 | few | - | TGTGCCAGCAGCCCTCAAGAGGGAAGCAATCAGCCCCAGCATTTT | CASSPQEGSNQPQHF
TRBJ1-1 | TRBV2 | - | TRBD1 | TGTGCCAGCCCGAAGGGGGCCGAAGCTTTCTTT | CASPKGAEAFF
TRBJ2-2 | TRBV3-1/TRBV3-2 | - | - | TGTGCCAGCAGCCTCTGGGGGGAACAGAACACCGGGGAGCTGTTTTTT | CASSLWGEQNTGELFF
TRBJ1-6 | TRBV7-2 | - | - | TGTGCCAGCAGTAGGGGGAGGGCCAATAATTCACCCCTCCACTTT | CASSRGRANNSPLHF